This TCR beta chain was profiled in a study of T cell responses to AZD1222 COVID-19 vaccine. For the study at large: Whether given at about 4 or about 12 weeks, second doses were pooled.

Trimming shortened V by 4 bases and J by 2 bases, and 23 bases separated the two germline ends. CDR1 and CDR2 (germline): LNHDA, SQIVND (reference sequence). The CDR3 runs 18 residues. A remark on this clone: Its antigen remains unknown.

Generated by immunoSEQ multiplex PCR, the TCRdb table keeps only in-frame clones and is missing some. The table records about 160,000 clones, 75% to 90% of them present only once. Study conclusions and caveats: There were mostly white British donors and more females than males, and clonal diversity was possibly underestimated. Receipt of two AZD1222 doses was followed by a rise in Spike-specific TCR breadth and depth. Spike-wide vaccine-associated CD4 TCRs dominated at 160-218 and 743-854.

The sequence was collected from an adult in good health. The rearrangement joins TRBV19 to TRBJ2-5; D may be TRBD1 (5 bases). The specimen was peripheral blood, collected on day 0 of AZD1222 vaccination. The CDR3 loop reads CASSTRVGAGPQQETQYF. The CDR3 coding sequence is TGTGCCAGTAGTACCCGTGTCGGAGCAGGGCCCCAACAAGAGACCCAGTACTTC.